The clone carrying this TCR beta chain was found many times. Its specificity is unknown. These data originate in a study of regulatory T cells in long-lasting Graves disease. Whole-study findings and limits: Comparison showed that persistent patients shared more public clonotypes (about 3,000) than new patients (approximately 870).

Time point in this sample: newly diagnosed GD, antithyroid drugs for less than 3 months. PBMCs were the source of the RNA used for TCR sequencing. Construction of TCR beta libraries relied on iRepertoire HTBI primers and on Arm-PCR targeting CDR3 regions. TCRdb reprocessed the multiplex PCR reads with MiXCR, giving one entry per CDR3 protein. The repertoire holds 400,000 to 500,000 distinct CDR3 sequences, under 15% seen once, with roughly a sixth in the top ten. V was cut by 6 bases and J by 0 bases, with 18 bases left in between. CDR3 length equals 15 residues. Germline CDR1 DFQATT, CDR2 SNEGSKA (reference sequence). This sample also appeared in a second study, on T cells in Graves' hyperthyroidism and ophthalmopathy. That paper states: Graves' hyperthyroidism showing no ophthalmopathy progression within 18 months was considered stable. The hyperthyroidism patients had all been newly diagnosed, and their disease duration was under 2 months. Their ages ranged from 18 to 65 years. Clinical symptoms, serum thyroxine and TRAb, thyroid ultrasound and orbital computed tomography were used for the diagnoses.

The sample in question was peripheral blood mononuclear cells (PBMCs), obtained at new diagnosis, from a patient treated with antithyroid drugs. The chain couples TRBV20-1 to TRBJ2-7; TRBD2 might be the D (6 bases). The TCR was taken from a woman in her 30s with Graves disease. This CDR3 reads CSARGLLHPSYEQYF. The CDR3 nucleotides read TGCAGTGCACGGGGACTCCTCCACCCCTCCTACGAGCAGTACTTC.